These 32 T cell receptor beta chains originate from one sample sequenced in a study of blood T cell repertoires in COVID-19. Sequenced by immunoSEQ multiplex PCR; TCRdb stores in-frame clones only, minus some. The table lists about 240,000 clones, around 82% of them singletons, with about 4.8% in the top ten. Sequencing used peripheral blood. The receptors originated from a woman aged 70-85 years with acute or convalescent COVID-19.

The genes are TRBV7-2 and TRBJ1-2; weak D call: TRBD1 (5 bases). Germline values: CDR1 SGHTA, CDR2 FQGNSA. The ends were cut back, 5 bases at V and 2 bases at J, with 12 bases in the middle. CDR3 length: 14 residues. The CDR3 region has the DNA TGTGCCAGCAGCCCCCAGGGAGGGAACTATGGCTACACCTTC. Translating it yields CASSPQGGNYGYTF. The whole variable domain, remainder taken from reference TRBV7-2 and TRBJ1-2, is GAGVSQSPSNKVTEKGKDVELRCDPISGHTALYWYRQSLGQGLEFLIYFQGNSAPDKSGLPSDRFSAERTGGSVSTLTIQRTQQEDSAVYLCASSPQGGNYGYTFGSGTRLTVV.

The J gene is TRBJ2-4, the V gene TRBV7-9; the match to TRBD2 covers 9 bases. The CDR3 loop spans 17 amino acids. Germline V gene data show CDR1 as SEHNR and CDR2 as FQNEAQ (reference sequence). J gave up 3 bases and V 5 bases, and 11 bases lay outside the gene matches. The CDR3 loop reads CASSPRGGDGGKNIQYF. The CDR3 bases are TGTGCCAGCAGCCCCCGCGGGGGGGATGGAGGCAAAAACATTCAGTACTTC.

This chain's CDR3 is CASSPGEGLYGYTF. The CDR3, as DNA: TGTGCCAGCAGCCCCGGGGAGGGGCTGTATGGCTACACCTTC. The rearrangement uses TRBV27 and TRBJ1-2; D perhaps matches TRBD1 (5 bases). Between the trimmed V and J ends, which lost 6 bases and 5 bases, there was a span of 16 bases. This CDR3 has 14 residues. Per germline, CDR1 MNHEY and CDR2 SMNVEV (reference sequence).

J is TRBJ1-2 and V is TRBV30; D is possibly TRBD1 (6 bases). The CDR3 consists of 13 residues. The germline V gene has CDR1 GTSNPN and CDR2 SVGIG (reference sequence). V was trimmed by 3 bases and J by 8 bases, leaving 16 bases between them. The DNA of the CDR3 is TGTGCCTGGAGCCCCGATACAGGGACCGGCTACACCTTC. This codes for CAWSPDTGTGYTF.

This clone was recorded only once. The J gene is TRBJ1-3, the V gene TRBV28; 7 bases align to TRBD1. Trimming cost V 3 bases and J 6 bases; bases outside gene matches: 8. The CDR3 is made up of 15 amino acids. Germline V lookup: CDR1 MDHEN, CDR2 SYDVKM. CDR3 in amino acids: CASSFDSGTVNTIYF. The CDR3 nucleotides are TGTGCCAGCAGTTTCGATTCCGGGACAGTAAACACCATATATTTT.

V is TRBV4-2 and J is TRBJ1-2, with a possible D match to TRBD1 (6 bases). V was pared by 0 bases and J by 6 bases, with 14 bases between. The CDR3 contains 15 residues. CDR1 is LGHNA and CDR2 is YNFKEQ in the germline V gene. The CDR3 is CASSQEPGQADGYTF. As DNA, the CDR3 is TGTGCCAGCAGCCAAGAACCGGGACAAGCGGATGGCTACACCTTC.

CDR3 region: CASSYTGTEAFF. DNA for the CDR3: TGTGCCAGCAGTTATACAGGGACTGAAGCTTTCTTT. The V gene is TRBV2, the J gene TRBJ1-1; TRBD1 is a possible D gene (6 bases). Trimming shortened V by 5 bases and J by 5 bases, and 9 bases separated the two germline ends. The CDR3 contains 12 residues. Germline V gene sequence: CDR1 SNHLY, CDR2 FYNNEI. The complete variable domain, with remaining parts taken from reference TRBV2 and TRBJ1-1, reads EPEVTQTPSHQVTQMGQEVILRCVPISNHLYFYWYRQILGQKVEFLVSFYNNEISEKSEIFDDQFSVERPDGSNFTLKIRSTKLEDSAMYFCASSYTGTEAFFGQGTRLTVV.

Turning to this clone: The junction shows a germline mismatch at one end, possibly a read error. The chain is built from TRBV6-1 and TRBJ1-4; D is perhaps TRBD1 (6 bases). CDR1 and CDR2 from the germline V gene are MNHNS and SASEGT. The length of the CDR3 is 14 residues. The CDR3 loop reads CASREGGGREKLFF. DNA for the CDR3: TGTGCCAGCAGAGAAGGGGGGGGGAGGGAAAAACTGTTTTTT.

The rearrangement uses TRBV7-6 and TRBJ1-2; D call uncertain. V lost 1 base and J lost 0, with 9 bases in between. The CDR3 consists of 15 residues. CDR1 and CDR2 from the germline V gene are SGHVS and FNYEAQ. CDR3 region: CASSLGGMANYGYTF. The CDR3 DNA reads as TGTGCCAGCAGCTTAGGAGGGATGGCTAACTATGGCTACACCTTC. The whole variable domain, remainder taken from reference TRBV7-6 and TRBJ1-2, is GAGVSQSPRYKVTKRGQDVALRCDPISGHVSLYWYRQALGQGPEFLTYFNYEAQQDKSGLPNDRFSAERPEGSISTLTIQRTEQRDSAMYRCASSLGGMANYGYTFGSGTRLTVV.

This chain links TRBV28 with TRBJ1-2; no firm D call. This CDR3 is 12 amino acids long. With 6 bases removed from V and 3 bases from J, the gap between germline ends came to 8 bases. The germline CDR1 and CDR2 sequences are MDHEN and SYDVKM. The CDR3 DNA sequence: TGTGCCAGCAGCACCCGGGACTATGGCTACACCTTC. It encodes CASSTRDYGYTF.

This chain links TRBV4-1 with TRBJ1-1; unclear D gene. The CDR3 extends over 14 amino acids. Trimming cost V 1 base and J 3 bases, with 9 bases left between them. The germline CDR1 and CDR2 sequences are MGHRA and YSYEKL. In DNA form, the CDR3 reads TGCGCCAGCAGCCAAGGGCTGACATACACTGAAGCTTTCTTT. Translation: CASSQGLTYTEAFF.

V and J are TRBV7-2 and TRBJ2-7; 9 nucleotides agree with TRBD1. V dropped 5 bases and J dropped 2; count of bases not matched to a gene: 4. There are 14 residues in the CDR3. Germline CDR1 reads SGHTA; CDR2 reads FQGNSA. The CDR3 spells CASSPGQGTYEQYF. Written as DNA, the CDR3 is TGTGCCAGCAGCCCCGGACAGGGGACCTACGAGCAGTACTTC.

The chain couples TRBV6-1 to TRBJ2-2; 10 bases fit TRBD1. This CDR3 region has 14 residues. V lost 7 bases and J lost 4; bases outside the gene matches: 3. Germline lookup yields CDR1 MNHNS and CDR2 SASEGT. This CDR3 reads CASIRTGGTGELFF. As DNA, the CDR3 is TGTGCCAGCATAAGGACAGGGGGCACCGGGGAGCTGTTTTTT.

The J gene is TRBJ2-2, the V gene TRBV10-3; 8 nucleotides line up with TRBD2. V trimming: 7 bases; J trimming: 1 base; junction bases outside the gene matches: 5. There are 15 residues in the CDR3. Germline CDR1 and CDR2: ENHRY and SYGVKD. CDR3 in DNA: TGTGCCATCAACCTTAGCGGGGTGAACACCGGGGAGCTGTTTTTT. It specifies CAINLSGVNTGELFF.

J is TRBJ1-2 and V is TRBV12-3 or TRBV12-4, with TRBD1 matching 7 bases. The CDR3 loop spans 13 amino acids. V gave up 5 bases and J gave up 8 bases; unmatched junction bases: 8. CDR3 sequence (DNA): TGTGCCAGCAGTATGGGACAGCGGGTGGGCTACACCTTC. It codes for CASSMGQRVGYTF.

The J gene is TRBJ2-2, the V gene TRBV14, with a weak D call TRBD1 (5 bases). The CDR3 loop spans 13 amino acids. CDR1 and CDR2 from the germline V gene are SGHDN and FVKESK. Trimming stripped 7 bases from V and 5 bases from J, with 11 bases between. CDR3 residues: CASNTQGTGELFF. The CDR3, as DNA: TGTGCCAGCAACACTCAGGGAACCGGGGAGCTGTTTTTT.

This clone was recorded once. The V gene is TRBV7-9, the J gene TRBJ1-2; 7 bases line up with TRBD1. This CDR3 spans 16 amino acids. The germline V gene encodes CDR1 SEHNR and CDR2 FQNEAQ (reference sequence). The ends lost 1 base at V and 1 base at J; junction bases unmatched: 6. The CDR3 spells CASSLGGTVINYGYTF. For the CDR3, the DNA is TGTGCCAGCAGCTTAGGCGGGACAGTGATTAACTATGGCTACACCTTC.

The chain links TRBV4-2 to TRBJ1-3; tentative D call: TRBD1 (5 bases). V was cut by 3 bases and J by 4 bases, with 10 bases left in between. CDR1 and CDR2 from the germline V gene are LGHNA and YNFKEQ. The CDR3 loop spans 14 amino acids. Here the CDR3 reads CASSQGHRGNTIYF. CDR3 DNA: TGTGCCAGCAGCCAGGGGCACAGGGGAAACACCATATATTTT.

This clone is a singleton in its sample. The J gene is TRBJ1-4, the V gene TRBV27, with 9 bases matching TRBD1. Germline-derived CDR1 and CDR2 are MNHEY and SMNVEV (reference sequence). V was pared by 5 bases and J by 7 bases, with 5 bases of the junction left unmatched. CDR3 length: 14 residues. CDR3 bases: TGTGCCAGCAGTAGGGGACAGGGAACTGAAAAACTGTTTTTT. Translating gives CASSRGQGTEKLFF.

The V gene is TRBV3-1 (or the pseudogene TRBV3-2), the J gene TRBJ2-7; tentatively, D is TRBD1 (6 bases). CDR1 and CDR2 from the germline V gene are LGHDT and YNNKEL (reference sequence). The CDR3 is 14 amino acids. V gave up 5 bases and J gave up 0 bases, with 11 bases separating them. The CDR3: CASSWSTGSYEQYF. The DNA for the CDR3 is TGTGCCAGCAGCTGGTCGACAGGCTCCTACGAGCAGTACTTC.

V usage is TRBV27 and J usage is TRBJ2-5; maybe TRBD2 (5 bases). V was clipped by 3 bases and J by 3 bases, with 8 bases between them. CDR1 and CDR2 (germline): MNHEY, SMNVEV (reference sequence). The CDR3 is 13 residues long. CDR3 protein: CASSFGLKETQYF. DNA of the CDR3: TGTGCCAGCAGTTTTGGACTTAAAGAGACCCAGTACTTC.

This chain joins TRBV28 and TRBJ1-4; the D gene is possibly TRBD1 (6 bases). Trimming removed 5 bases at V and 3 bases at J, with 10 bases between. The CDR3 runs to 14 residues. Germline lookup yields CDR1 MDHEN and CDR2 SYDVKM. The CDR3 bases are TGTGCCAGCAGTAGGACAGCCTCTAATGAAAAACTGTTTTTT. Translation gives CASSRTASNEKLFF. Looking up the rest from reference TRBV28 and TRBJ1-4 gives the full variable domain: DVKVTQSSRYLVKRTGEKVFLECVQDMDHENMFWYRQDPGLGLRLIYFSYDVKMKEKGDIPEGYSVSREKKERFSLILESASTNQTSMYLCASSRTASNEKLFFGSGTQLSVL.

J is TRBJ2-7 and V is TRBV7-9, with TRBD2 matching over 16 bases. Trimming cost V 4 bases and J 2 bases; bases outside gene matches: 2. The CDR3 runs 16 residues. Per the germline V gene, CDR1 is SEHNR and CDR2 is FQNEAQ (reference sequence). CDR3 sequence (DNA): TGTGCCAGCAGCTCGGGGACTAGCGGGGGGGCCTACGAGCAGTACTTC. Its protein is CASSSGTSGGAYEQYF.

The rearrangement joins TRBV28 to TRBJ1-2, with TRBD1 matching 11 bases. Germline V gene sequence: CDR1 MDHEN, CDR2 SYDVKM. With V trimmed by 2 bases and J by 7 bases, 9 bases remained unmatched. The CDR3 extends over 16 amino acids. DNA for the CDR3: TGTGCCAGCAGTTTAGGACATGGACAGGGGGCGGGTGGCTACACCTTC. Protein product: CASSLGHGQGAGGYTF.

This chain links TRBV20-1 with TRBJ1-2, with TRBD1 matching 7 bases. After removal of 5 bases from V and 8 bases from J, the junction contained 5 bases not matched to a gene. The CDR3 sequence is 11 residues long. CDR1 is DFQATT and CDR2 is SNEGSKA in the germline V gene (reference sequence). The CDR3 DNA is TGCAGTGCTGATTTCAGGGGGGGCTACACCTTC. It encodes CSADFRGGYTF.

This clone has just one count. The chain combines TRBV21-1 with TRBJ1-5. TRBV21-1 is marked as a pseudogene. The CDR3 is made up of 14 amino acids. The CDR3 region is CASFLTSRDQPQHF. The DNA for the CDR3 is TGTGCCAGCTTTCTTACTAGCCGCGATCAGCCCCAGCATTTT.

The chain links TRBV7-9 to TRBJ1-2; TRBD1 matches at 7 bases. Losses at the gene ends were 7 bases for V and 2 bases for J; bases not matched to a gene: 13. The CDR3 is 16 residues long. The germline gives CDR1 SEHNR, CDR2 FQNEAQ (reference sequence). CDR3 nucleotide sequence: TGTGCCAGCATGAAAGGCCAAACAGGGGCCAACTATGGCTACACCTTC. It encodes CASMKGQTGANYGYTF.

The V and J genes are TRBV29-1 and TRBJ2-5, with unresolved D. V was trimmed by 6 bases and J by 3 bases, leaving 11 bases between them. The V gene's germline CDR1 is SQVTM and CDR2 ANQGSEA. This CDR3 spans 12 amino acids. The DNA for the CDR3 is TGCAGCGTCAGTCCCGGAGAAGAGACCCAGTACTTC. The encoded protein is CSVSPGEETQYF.

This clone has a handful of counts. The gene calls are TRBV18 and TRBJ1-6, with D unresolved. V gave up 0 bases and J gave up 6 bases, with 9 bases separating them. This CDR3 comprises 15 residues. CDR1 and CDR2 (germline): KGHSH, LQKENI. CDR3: CASSPPAASNSPLHF. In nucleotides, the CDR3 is TGTGCCAGCTCACCACCCGCTGCGAGTAATTCACCCCTCCACTTT. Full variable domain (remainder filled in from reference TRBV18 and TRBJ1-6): NAGVMQNPRHLVRRRGQEARLRCSPMKGHSHVYWYRQLPEEGLKFMVYLQKENIIDESGMPKERFSAEFPKEGPSILRIQQVVRGDSAAYFCASSPPAASNSPLHFGNGTRLTVT.

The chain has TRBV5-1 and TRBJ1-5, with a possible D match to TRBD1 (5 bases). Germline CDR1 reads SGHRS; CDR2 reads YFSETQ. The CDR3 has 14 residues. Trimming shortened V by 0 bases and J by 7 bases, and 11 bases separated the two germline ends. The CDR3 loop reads CASSLGDSRQPQHF. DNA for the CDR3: TGCGCCAGCAGCTTGGGGGACTCGCGGCAGCCCCAGCATTTT.

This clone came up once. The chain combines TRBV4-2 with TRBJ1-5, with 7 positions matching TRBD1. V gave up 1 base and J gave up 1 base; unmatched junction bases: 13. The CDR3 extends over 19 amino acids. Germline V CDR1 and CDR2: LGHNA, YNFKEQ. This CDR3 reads CASSQVRGGGKGSNQPQHF. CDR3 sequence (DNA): TGTGCCAGCAGCCAAGTACGAGGGGGCGGTAAGGGGAGCAATCAGCCCCAGCATTTT.

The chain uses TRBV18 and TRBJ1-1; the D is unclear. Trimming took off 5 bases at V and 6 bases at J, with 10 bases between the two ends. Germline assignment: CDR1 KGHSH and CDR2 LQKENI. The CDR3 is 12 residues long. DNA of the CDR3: TGTGCCAGCTCAACAGTACTTGCTGAAGCTTTCTTT. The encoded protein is CASSTVLAEAFF. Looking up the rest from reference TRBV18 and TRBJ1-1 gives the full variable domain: NAGVMQNPRHLVRRRGQEARLRCSPMKGHSHVYWYRQLPEEGLKFMVYLQKENIIDESGMPKERFSAEFPKEGPSILRIQQVVRGDSAAYFCASSTVLAEAFFGQGTRLTVV.